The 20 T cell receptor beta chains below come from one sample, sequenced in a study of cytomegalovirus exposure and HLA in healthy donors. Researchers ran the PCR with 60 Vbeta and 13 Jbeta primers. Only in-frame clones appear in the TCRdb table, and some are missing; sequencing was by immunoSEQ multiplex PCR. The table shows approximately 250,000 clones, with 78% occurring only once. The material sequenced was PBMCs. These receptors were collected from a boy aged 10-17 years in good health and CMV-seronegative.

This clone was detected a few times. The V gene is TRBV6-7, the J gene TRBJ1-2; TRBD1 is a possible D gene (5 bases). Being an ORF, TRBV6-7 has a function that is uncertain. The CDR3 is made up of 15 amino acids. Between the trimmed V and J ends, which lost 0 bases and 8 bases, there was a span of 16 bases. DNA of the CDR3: TGTGCCAGCAGTTACTCGACCCCCAGGGCTTTCGGCTACACCTTC. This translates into CASSYSTPRAFGYTF.

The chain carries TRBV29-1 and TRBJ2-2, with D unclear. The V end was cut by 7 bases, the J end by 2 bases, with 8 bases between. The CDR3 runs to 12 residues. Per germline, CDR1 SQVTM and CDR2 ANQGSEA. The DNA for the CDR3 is TGCAGCGCAGAGGATAACACCGGGGAGCTGTTTTTT. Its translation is CSAEDNTGELFF.

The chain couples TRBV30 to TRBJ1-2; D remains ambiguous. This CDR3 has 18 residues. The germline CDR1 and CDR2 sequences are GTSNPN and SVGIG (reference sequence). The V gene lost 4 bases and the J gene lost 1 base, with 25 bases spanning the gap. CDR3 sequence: CAWTDHRPAGGINYGYTF. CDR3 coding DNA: TGTGCCTGGACAGACCACCGGCCTGCAGGCGGGATTAACTATGGCTACACCTTC.

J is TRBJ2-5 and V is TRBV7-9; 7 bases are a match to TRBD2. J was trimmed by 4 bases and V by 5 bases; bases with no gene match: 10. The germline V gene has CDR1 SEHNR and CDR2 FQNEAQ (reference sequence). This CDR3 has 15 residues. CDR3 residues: CASSPGRGGRETQYF. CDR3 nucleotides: TGTGCCAGCAGCCCGGGGCGGGGCGGGAGAGAGACCCAGTACTTC.

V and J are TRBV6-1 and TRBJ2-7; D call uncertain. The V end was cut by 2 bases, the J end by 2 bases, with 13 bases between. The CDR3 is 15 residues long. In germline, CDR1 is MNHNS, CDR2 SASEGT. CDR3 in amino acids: CASSEWADWTYEQYF. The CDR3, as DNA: TGTGCCAGCAGTGAATGGGCCGATTGGACCTACGAGCAGTACTTC.

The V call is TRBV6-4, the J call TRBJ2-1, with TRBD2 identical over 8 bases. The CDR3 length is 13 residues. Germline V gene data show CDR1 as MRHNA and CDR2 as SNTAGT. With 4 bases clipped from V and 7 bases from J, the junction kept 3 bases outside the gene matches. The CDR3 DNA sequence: TGTGCCAGCAGTGCGGGAGGGCCTAATGAGCAGTTCTTC. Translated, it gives CASSAGGPNEQFF.

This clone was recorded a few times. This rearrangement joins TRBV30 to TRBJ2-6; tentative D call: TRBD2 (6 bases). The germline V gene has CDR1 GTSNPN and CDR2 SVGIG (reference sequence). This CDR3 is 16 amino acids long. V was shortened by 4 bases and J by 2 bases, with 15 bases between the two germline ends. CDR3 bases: TGTGCCTGGACAGGTGGGAGGTACGCTGGGGCCAACGTCCTGACTTTC. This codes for CAWTGGRYAGANVLTF.

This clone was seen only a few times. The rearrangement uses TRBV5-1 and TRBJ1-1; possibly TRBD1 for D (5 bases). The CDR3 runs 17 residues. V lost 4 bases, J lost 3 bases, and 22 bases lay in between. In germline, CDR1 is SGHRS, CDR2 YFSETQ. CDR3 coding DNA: TGCGCCAGCAGCGTACGCGGGAGGTGGGGGGGGGACACTGAAGCTTTCTTT. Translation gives CASSVRGRWGGDTEAFF.

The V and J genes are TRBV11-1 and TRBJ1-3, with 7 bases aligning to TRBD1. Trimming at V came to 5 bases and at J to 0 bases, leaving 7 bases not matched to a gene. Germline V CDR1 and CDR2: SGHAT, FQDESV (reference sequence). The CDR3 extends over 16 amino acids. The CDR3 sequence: CASSRWDRYSGNTIYF. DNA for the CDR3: TGTGCCAGCAGCCGATGGGACAGATACTCTGGAAACACCATATATTTT.

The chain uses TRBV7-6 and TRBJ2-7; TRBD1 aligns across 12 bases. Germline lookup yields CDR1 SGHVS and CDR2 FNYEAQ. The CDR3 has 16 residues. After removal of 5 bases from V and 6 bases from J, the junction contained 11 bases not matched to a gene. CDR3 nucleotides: TGTGCCAGCAGCAAAGAGCCCGGGACAGGGGGCGTCGAGCAGTACTTC. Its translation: CASSKEPGTGGVEQYF. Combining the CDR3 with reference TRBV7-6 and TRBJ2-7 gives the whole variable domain GAGVSQSPRYKVTKRGQDVALRCDPISGHVSLYWYRQALGQGPEFLTYFNYEAQQDKSGLPNDRFSAERPEGSISTLTIQRTEQRDSAMYRCASSKEPGTGGVEQYFGPGTRLTVT.

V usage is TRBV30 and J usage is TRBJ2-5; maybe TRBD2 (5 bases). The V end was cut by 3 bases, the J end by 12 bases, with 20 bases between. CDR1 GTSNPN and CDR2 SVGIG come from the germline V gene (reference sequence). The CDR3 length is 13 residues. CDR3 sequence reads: CAWSGRSGSSEYF. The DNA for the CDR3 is TGTGCCTGGAGCGGCAGGTCGGGGAGTTCCGAGTACTTC. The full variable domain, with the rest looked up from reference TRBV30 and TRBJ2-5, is SQTIHQWPATLVQPVGSPLSLECTVEGTSNPNLYWYRQAAGRGLQLLFYSVGIGQISSEVPQNLSASRPQDRQFILSSKKLLLSDSGFYLCAWSGRSGSSEYFGPGTRLLVL.

The CDR3 DNA sequence: TGCGCCAGCAGCTTCACATTCCCGGCGGGAGATGCTGAAGCTTTCTTT. Translation: CASSFTFPAGDAEAFF. This chain uses TRBV5-1 with TRBJ1-1; D is ambiguous. Germline assignment: CDR1 SGHRS and CDR2 YFSETQ. V was shortened by 2 bases and J by 6 bases, with 20 bases between the two germline ends. The CDR3 runs 16 residues.

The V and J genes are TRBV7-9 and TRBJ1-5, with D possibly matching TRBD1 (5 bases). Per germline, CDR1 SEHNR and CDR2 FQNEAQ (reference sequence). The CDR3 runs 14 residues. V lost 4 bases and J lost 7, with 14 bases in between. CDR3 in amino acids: CASSSGGIGQPQHF. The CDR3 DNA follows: TGTGCCAGCAGCTCCGGGGGGATCGGGCAGCCCCAGCATTTT.

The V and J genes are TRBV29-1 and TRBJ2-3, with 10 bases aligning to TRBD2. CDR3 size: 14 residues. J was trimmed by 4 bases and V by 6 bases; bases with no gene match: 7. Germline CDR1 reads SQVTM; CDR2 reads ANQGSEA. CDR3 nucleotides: TGCAGCGTATCTCCCGGGACTAGCGCAGATACGCAGTATTTT. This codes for CSVSPGTSADTQYF.

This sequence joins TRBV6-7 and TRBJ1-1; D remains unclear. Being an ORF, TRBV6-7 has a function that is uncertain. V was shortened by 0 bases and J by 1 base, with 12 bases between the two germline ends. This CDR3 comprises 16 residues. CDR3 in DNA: TGTGCCAGCAGTTACTCACCAGGTGCAGAGAACACTGAAGCTTTCTTT. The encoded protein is CASSYSPGAENTEAFF.

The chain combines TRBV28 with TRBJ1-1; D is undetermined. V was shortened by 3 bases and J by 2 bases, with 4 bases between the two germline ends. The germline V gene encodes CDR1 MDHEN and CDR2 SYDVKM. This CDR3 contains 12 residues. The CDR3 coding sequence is TGTGCCAGCAGTTTTTCTAACACTGAAGCTTTCTTT. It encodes CASSFSNTEAFF.

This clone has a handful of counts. CDR3 DNA: TGCAGCGTTGTGGGGGGACAGGGGAGCACTGAAGCTTTCTTT. Translation gives CSVVGGQGSTEAFF. The genes are TRBV29-1 and TRBJ1-1, with TRBD1 matching over 10 bases. CDR1 and CDR2 from the germline V gene are SQVTM and ANQGSEA. The CDR3 runs 14 residues. With V trimmed by 4 bases and J by 4 bases, 6 bases remained unmatched.

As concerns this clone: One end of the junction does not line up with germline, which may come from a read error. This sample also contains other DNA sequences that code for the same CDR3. DNA for the CDR3: TGTGCCAGCAGCTCCCAGGGGGGACAGGGGGATTACGAGCAATACTTC. Translation: CASSSQGGQGDYEQYF. The chain carries TRBV7-3 and TRBJ2-7, with 11 bases identical to TRBD1. The CDR3 has 16 amino acids. Germline V gene sequence: CDR1 SGHTA, CDR2 FQGTGA.

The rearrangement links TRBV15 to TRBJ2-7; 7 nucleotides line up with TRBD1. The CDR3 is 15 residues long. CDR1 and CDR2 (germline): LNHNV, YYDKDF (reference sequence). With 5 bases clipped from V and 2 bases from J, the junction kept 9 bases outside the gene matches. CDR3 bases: TGTGCCACCAGCCTAGGGGACAGCCTCGCCTACGAGCAGTACTTC. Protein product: CATSLGDSLAYEQYF. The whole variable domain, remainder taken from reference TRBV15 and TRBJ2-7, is DAMVIQNPRYQVTQFGKPVTLSCSQTLNHNVMYWYQQKSSQAPKLLFHYYDKDFNNEADTPDNFQSRRPNTSFCFLDIRSPGLGDTAMYLCATSLGDSLAYEQYFGPGTRLTVT.

CDR3 nucleotide sequence: TGTGCCACCAGCAGAGCCGGGAGTGGAAACACCATATATTTT. It translates to CATSRAGSGNTIYF. V and J are TRBV15 and TRBJ1-3; D ambiguous. V was shortened by 1 base and J by 3 bases, with 7 bases between the two germline ends. Germline CDR1 reads LNHNV; CDR2 reads YYDKDF (reference sequence). This CDR3 has 14 amino acids. Based on the CDR3 plus reference TRBV15 and TRBJ1-3, the full variable domain is DAMVIQNPRYQVTQFGKPVTLSCSQTLNHNVMYWYQQKSSQAPKLLFHYYDKDFNNEADTPDNFQSRRPNTSFCFLDIRSPGLGDTAMYLCATSRAGSGNTIYFGEGSWLTVV.